Included here is one TCR beta chain sequence, with context. Its antigen is still unknown. One base away there is no much larger clone; base qualities are not given. This entry comes from a study of preoperative IRX-2 immunotherapy in early breast cancer (dated by TCRdb to the late 2010s). Explained via the paper, the treatment or condition label denotes: preoperative locoregional IRX-2 cytokine immunotherapy. The samples were obtained from a phase Ib study that tested preoperative, locoregional IRX-2 cytokine immunotherapy designed to prime immune responses. Patients with early-stage breast cancer who were given IRX-2 before surgery served as donors. From a lookup of the germline V gene, CDR1 and CDR2 are SGHNT and YENEEA. Relative to germline, V is 4 bases shorter and J is 0 bases shorter, with 10 bases between their ends. The CDR3 sequence holds 15 residues, the cysteine and phenylalanine included. Only CDR3 DNA remains: 45 bases, in frame from the first base.

Receptors were amplified or captured by the immunoSEQ multiplex PCR assay. TCRdb stores this immuneACCESS table with in-frame sequences only. Part of the clones is absent; in the studies checked, under half of the shortfall reflects unresolved V genes, and no reason is known for the rest. This sample has some 59,000 clones in its table, and approximately 93% of those were observed once. In total, the top ten clones hold roughly 1.7% of the sample. The V and J genes are TRBV11-3 and TRBJ1-5; confidence is insufficient to name the D gene. This material was acquired from a patient treated with IRX-2 immunotherapy. The origin of this receptor is a human donor with breast cancer. CDR3 sequence: CASSWAIHSNQPQHF. The sequence in DNA is TGTGCCAGCAGCTGGGCAATCCATAGCAATCAGCCCCAGCATTTT.